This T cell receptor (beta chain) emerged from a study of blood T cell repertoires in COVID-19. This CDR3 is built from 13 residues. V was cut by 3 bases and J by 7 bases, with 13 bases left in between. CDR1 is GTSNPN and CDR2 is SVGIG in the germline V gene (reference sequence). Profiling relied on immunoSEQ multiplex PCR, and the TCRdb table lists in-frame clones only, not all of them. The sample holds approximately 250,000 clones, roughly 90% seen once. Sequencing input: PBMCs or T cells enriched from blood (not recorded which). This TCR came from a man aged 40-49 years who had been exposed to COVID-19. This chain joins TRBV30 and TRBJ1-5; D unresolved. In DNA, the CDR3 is TGTGCCTGGAGCAGTGGTGTCTTGCAGCCCCAGCATTTT. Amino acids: CAWSSGVLQPQHF.